The 19 T cell receptor beta chains listed next were all sequenced from one sample in a study of CD8 T cells in Susac syndrome. Roughly 0.45 to 1 ug RNA was reverse transcribed with random hexamers. TCRdb ran MiXCR on the immunoSEQ multiplex PCR reads and lists one entry per CDR3 protein. This table holds hundreds of thousands of distinct CDR3 sequences, approximately 85% found once. Specimen: CD8+ T cells from PBMCs. The receptor set was obtained from a human donor with multiple sclerosis.

V usage is TRBV11-2 and J usage is TRBJ2-1; TRBD2 aligns across 10 bases. The germline V gene encodes CDR1 SGHAT and CDR2 FQNNGV. Trimming removed 10 bases from V and 6 bases from J; junction bases left unmatched: 15. There are 16 residues in the CDR3. CDR3 nucleotides: TGTGCCACTTCGCGGCGGGAGAGCGGGAGGGGCAATGAGCAGTTCTTC. Translating it yields CATSRRESGRGNEQFF.

The chain links TRBV27 to TRBJ1-2; D perhaps matches TRBD1 (5 bases). This CDR3 is built from 17 residues. V lost 2 bases to trimming and J lost 8 bases, with 24 bases between them. The germline CDR1 and CDR2 sequences are MNHEY and SMNVEV (reference sequence). The CDR3 loop is CASSLRTDRGGVGGYTF. The CDR3 DNA reads as TGTGCCAGCAGTTTAAGGACGGATAGGGGTGGAGTAGGCGGCTACACCTTC.

The chain couples TRBV7-2 to TRBJ2-7; 9 positions agree with TRBD1. Per the germline V gene, CDR1 is SGHTA and CDR2 is FQGNSA. The CDR3 runs to 13 residues. V dropped 4 bases and J dropped 7; count of bases not matched to a gene: 5. The CDR3 spells CASSYTGTGEQYF. The DNA for the CDR3 is TGTGCCAGCAGCTACACCGGGACAGGGGAGCAGTACTTC.

The rearrangement uses TRBV6-5 and TRBJ1-6, with D tentatively TRBD1 (5 bases). This CDR3 is built from 14 residues. Germline V gives CDR1 MNHEY, CDR2 SVGAGI. Trimming left V 5 bases short and J 13 bases short, with 18 bases between. The CDR3 DNA is TGTGCCAGCAGTCTTACTCAGGGTTCCGACCCCCTCCACTTT. Translated, it gives CASSLTQGSDPLHF.

Here the CDR3 reads CASSLDPDPSYEQYF. Written as DNA, the CDR3 is TGTGCCAGCAGCTTAGACCCTGATCCCTCCTACGAGCAGTACTTC. The chain has TRBV7-9 and TRBJ2-7; D is unresolved. The ends were cut back, 1 base at V and 0 bases at J, with 10 bases in the middle. This CDR3 has 15 residues. Germline loops: CDR1 SEHNR, CDR2 FQNEAQ (reference sequence).

CDR3 region: CAIKDGTQETQYF. The CDR3 nucleotides are TGTGCCATAAAAGACGGGACCCAAGAGACCCAGTACTTC. The chain couples TRBV10-3 to TRBJ2-5; either TRBD1 or TRBD2 may supply D (5 bases each). The CDR3 totals 13 residues. The V end lost 9 bases, the J end lost 1 base, and 12 bases lay between the germline ends. Germline lookup yields CDR1 ENHRY and CDR2 SYGVKD.

The genes are TRBV6-6 and TRBJ2-1; D is uncertain. The CDR3 has 15 amino acids. CDR1 MNHNY and CDR2 SVGAGI come from the germline V gene (reference sequence). V dropped 8 bases and J dropped 0 bases, with 14 bases sitting between them. The CDR3 coding sequence is TGTGCCAGCCGCCCGACGGCTAGCTCCTACAATGAGCAGTTCTTC. Its translation: CASRPTASSYNEQFF.

For the CDR3, the DNA is TGCGCCAGCAGCCAAGATCGTACTACCACCTCCTATGGCTACACCTTC. This codes for CASSQDRTTTSYGYTF. The V call is TRBV4-3, the J call TRBJ1-2; no firm D call. V was cut by 0 bases and J by 4 bases, with 15 bases left in between. The CDR3 length is 16 residues. CDR1 is LGHNA and CDR2 is YSLEER in the germline V gene.

In nucleotides, the CDR3 is TGTGCCAGCAGTCTCACTACGGTCACAGACACTGAAGCTTTCTTT. It encodes CASSLTTVTDTEAFF. The chain couples TRBV2 to TRBJ1-1; D unclear. This CDR3 is built from 15 residues. The V end lost 5 bases, the J end lost 3 bases, and 16 bases lay between the germline ends. CDR1 is SNHLY, CDR2 FYNNEI, per germline. Full variable domain (outside the CDR3, taken from reference TRBV2 and TRBJ1-1): EPEVTQTPSHQVTQMGQEVILRCVPISNHLYFYWYRQILGQKVEFLVSFYNNEISEKSEIFDDQFSVERPDGSNFTLKIRSTKLEDSAMYFCASSLTTVTDTEAFFGQGTRLTVV.

This chain links TRBV15 with TRBJ2-3, with 8 positions matching TRBD2. This CDR3 is 17 amino acids long. Germline CDR1 is LNHNV and CDR2 is YYDKDF (reference sequence). With 0 bases clipped from V and 0 bases from J, the junction kept 5 bases outside the gene matches. Here the CDR3 DNA reads TGTGCCACCAGCAGAGATCCCCCGGGAGGGAGCACAGATACGCAGTATTTT. This translates into CATSRDPPGGSTDTQYF.

The chain is built from TRBV28 and TRBJ2-7, with 7 positions matching TRBD2. The V segment lost 3 bases and the J segment 0 bases; nucleotides outside the gene matches: 5. The CDR3 runs 15 residues. Germline V gene sequence: CDR1 MDHEN, CDR2 SYDVKM. CDR3: CASSFSAGLSYEQYF. For the CDR3, the DNA is TGTGCCAGCAGTTTCTCAGCGGGGCTCTCCTACGAGCAGTACTTC.

The V call is TRBV4-3, the J call TRBJ1-2; D gene uncertain. CDR3 length: 16 residues. Trimming pared 1 base from V and 2 bases from J, leaving 14 bases between. Germline V gene lookup returns CDR1 LGHNA and CDR2 YSLEER. Here the CDR3 reads CASSQGERVTNYGYTF. The CDR3 coding sequence is TGCGCCAGCAGCCAAGGAGAGAGGGTGACCAACTATGGCTACACCTTC.

The chain couples TRBV28 to TRBJ2-1; unclear D gene. This CDR3 is built from 16 residues. The V end lost 4 bases, the J end lost 0 bases, and 13 bases lay between the germline ends. CDR1 MDHEN and CDR2 SYDVKM come from the germline V gene. For the CDR3, the DNA is TGTGCCAGCAGTTCGGCCGGGCTGAGCTCCTACAATGAGCAGTTCTTC. This gives the protein CASSSAGLSSYNEQFF.

The V and J genes are TRBV19 and TRBJ2-4; D is unresolved. The CDR3 consists of 14 residues. Germline lookup yields CDR1 LNHDA and CDR2 SQIVND (reference sequence). Trimming stripped 9 bases from V and 4 bases from J, with 16 bases between. CDR3 coding DNA: TGTGCCAGGGGTTCCCTACAGCAGAAAAACATTCAGTACTTC. Translated: CARGSLQQKNIQYF.

This chain connects TRBV28 to TRBJ2-7; D gene uncertain. Germline V gene lookup returns CDR1 MDHEN and CDR2 SYDVKM. This CDR3 has 14 amino acids. V was shortened by 4 bases and J by 2 bases, with 12 bases between the two germline ends. CDR3 sequence reads: CASSSRERTYEQYF. The CDR3 DNA is TGTGCCAGCAGTTCGCGCGAGCGAACCTACGAGCAGTACTTC.

This chain links TRBV27 with TRBJ1-1, with D perhaps matching TRBD1 (5 bases). The V end lost 1 base, the J end lost 1 base, and 16 bases lay between the germline ends. Germline values: CDR1 MNHEY, CDR2 SMNVEV (reference sequence). CDR3 length: 17 amino acids. The CDR3 reads CASSLLGVLGSNTEAFF. For the CDR3, the DNA is TGTGCCAGCAGTTTATTGGGGGTGTTGGGGTCGAACACTGAAGCTTTCTTT.

The chain couples TRBV6-5 to TRBJ2-4; D call uncertain. The CDR3 runs 18 residues. The germline CDR1 and CDR2 sequences are MNHEY and SVGAGI. V was pared by 4 bases and J by 3 bases, with 22 bases between. The CDR3 nucleotides are TGTGCCAGCAGTTTCTCATCTGTCGACACCTGGGGCAAAAACATTCAGTACTTC. Translated: CASSFSSVDTWGKNIQYF.

A single count supports this clonotype. The J gene is TRBJ2-7, the V gene TRBV4-2, with a possible D match to TRBD1 (6 bases). CDR3 size: 14 residues. In germline, CDR1 is LGHNA, CDR2 YNFKEQ. V was shortened by 4 bases and J by 6 bases, with 16 bases between the two germline ends. CDR3 nucleotides: TGTGCCAGCAGCCCCTGGTCACAGGGCGGCGAGCAGTACTTC. This encodes CASSPWSQGGEQYF.

The J gene is TRBJ2-7, the V gene TRBV20-1; D remains unclear. This CDR3 is built from 15 residues. Between the trimmed V and J ends, which lost 6 bases and 5 bases, there was a span of 23 bases. Germline assignment: CDR1 DFQATT and CDR2 SNEGSKA (reference sequence). The CDR3 spells CSAPSSTSVRDEQYF. CDR3 coding DNA: TGCAGTGCCCCCAGTAGTACCTCTGTAAGGGACGAGCAGTACTTC.